This T cell receptor (beta chain) comes out of a study of regulatory T cells in long-lasting Graves disease. Study-level information: Disease was considered persistent Graves' disease after over 5 years of antithyroid drugs (with positive TSH receptor antibodies).

The time point denotes: persistent/refractory GD, antithyroid drugs over 5 years with positive TRAb. Generation of the TCR library employed RNA extracted from PBMCs. An endocrinology unit in Xi'an, China, supplied the patients. This clonotype was picked up many times. Building of the TCR beta libraries involved iRepertoire HTBI primers and Arm-PCR of CDR3 regions. As originally analysed: Identified across the samples were some 62 TRBV segments and about 15 TRBJ segments. TCRdb recomputed calls from the multiplex PCR reads with MiXCR, one row per CDR3 protein. The V and J calls were determined by TCRdb, not by the authors. In the table there are hundreds of thousands of distinct CDR3 sequences, around 30% of which are singletons. The TCR sequence derives from a female donor with Graves disease. This specimen consisted of peripheral blood mononuclear cells (PBMCs), obtained when the disease was refractory, from a patient treated with antithyroid drugs.

This CDR3 reads CSASPSQETQYF. The CDR3, as DNA: TGCAGTGCTAGTCCCAGTCAAGAGACCCAGTACTTC. V is TRBV20-1 and J is TRBJ2-5, with unresolved D. Germline-derived CDR1 and CDR2 are DFQATT and SNEGSKA (reference sequence). The CDR3 has 12 amino acids. The germline V and J ends were trimmed by 3 bases and 2 bases, with 7 bases remaining between them.